This T cell receptor beta chain was captured by sequencing in a study of T cells in Graves' hyperthyroidism and ophthalmopathy. At the level of the study: Peripheral blood specimens were obtained at initial diagnosis, prior to any treatment. Study observations and caveats: A model using 13 V-J features told ophthalmopathy apart from stable hyperthyroidism.

Regarding this clonotype: No antigen is known for it.

PBMCs were derived from about 9.1 ml fresh peripheral blood. Researchers took RNA transcripts and amplified the TCR beta CDR3 regions from them. TCR CDR3 underwent first-round RT-PCR with the HTBI primer set. One entry per CDR3 protein, called by TCRdb with MiXCR from the multiplex PCR reads. The sample yields 700,000 to 850,000 distinct CDR3 sequences, approximately 36% seen once. The CDR3 is 13 amino acids. CDR1 is LNHDA, CDR2 SQIVND, per germline (reference sequence). V was pared by 5 bases and J by 4 bases, with 8 bases between. This sequence was found in a woman in her forties with Graves' hyperthyroidism. This sequence joins TRBV19 and TRBJ2-2; D is uncertain. Specimen: blood. CDR3 in amino acids: CASSAYLTGELFF. CDR3 DNA: TGTGCCAGTAGTGCCTACCTCACCGGGGAGCTGTTTTTT.